These T cell receptor beta chains were read from a single sample in a study of T cells after yellow fever vaccination. TCRdb independently ran MiXCR on the 5' RACE reads; one entry per CDR3 protein. The table lists some 400,000 distinct CDR3 sequences, 6.2% of them singletons. The material was PBMCs, obtained 5 days after the yellow fever booster vaccination. The receptors shown here come from a man aged 25-40 years who received the YFV17D yellow fever vaccine. Both conserved end residues are part of each CDR3. The D gene is left open where the match is weak. Clone size is shown for a subset of rows, as once, few, many or a class of expanded clone.

clone_size: NA; d_call: NA; cdr3_length: 19; j_call: TRBJ2-1; v_call: TRBV6-5; cdr3_nt: TGTGCCAGCAGTTACTCGATATTAGGGCCGGGACGGATCCCCAATGAGCAGTTCTTC; cdr3_aa: CASSYSILGPGRIPNEQFF
clone_size: NA; d_call: NA; cdr3_length: 12; j_call: TRBJ2-3; v_call: TRBV10-3; cdr3_nt: TGTGCCACCCGGGACAACACAGATACGCAGTATTTT; cdr3_aa: CATRDNTDTQYF
clone_size: NA; d_call: NA; cdr3_length: 12; j_call: TRBJ2-7; v_call: TRBV29-1; cdr3_nt: TGCAGCGTTGGCAGGGGGGAAAACGAGCAGTACTTC; cdr3_aa: CSVGRGENEQYF
clone_size: many; d_call: NA; cdr3_length: 15; j_call: TRBJ2-7; v_call: TRBV28; cdr3_nt: TGTGCCAGCAGCCAGGGACCATTGAGCTCCTACGAGCAGTACTTC; cdr3_aa: CASSQGPLSSYEQYF
clone_size: NA; d_call: TRBD2; cdr3_length: 14; j_call: TRBJ2-1; v_call: TRBV20-1; cdr3_nt: TGCAGTGCCACCACCGGGACTAGCGGGATAGAGCAGTTCTTC; cdr3_aa: CSATTGTSGIEQFF
clone_size: NA; d_call: TRBD1; cdr3_length: 19; j_call: TRBJ1-2; v_call: TRBV9; cdr3_nt: TGTGCCAGCAGCTTTAATCCCGGGACAGGGGATACGGCTAACTATGGCTACACCTTC; cdr3_aa: CASSFNPGTGDTANYGYTF
clone_size: many; d_call: NA; cdr3_length: 14; j_call: TRBJ2-3; v_call: TRBV18; cdr3_nt: TGTGCCAGCTCACCACCGATACAGGAGCTTACGCAGTATTTT; cdr3_aa: CASSPPIQELTQYF
clone_size: few; d_call: NA; cdr3_length: 13; j_call: TRBJ1-2; v_call: TRBV7-9; cdr3_nt: TGTGCCAGCACTACAACGGACGCCTTTGGCTACACCTTC; cdr3_aa: CASTTTDAFGYTF
clone_size: few; d_call: TRBD1; cdr3_length: 14; j_call: TRBJ2-7; v_call: TRBV12-3/TRBV12-4; cdr3_nt: TGTGCCAGCAATTTTGGACAGGGGACAAACGAGCAGTACTTC; cdr3_aa: CASNFGQGTNEQYF
clone_size: NA; d_call: TRBD2; cdr3_length: 16; j_call: TRBJ2-7; v_call: TRBV11-2; cdr3_nt: TGTGCCAGCAGCTTCCTAGCGGGAAGAGGGTCCTACGAGCAGTACTTC; cdr3_aa: CASSFLAGRGSYEQYF
clone_size: few; d_call: TRBD2; cdr3_length: 17; j_call: TRBJ2-2; v_call: TRBV19; cdr3_nt: TGTGCCAGTAGTTCTCGTATAACCGCGGGAGGGACCGGGGAGCTGTTTTTT; cdr3_aa: CASSSRITAGGTGELFF
clone_size: many; d_call: TRBD2; cdr3_length: 15; j_call: TRBJ2-1; v_call: TRBV7-8; cdr3_nt: TGTGCCAGCAGCCTCGGACTAGCGAACTACAATGAGCAGTTCTTC; cdr3_aa: CASSLGLANYNEQFF
clone_size: few; d_call: NA; cdr3_length: 14; j_call: TRBJ1-2; v_call: TRBV6-5; cdr3_nt: TGTGCCAGCAGTTACCTCGGTTCGGGCTATGGCTACACCTTC; cdr3_aa: CASSYLGSGYGYTF
clone_size: many; d_call: NA; cdr3_length: 12; j_call: TRBJ2-2; v_call: TRBV12-3/TRBV12-4; cdr3_nt: TGTGCCAGCAGACCGACCCCCGGGGAGCTGTTTTTT; cdr3_aa: CASRPTPGELFF
clone_size: many; d_call: TRBD2; cdr3_length: 12; j_call: TRBJ2-7; v_call: TRBV10-2; cdr3_nt: TGCGCCAGCACTGGGACTAGCGGCGAGCAGTACTTC; cdr3_aa: CASTGTSGEQYF
clone_size: many; d_call: NA; cdr3_length: 14; j_call: TRBJ1-1; v_call: TRBV5-1; cdr3_nt: TGCGCCAGCATTGAGGGCATGAATAGGGGTGAAGCTTTCTTT; cdr3_aa: CASIEGMNRGEAFF
clone_size: NA; d_call: NA; cdr3_length: 15; j_call: TRBJ2-2; v_call: TRBV20-1; cdr3_nt: TGCAGTGCTAGGCCCAGTTTGGAGAACACCGGGGAGCTGTTTTTT; cdr3_aa: CSARPSLENTGELFF
clone_size: few; d_call: TRBD1; cdr3_length: 16; j_call: TRBJ2-7; v_call: TRBV4-3; cdr3_nt: TGCGCCAGCAGCCAAATCTGGGCAGGGGGCTACTACGAGCAGTACTTC; cdr3_aa: CASSQIWAGGYYEQYF
clone_size: few; d_call: NA; cdr3_length: 14; j_call: TRBJ2-3; v_call: TRBV30; cdr3_nt: TGTGCCTGGAGCGCGGGGCCGCGAGAAGATACGCAGTATTTT; cdr3_aa: CAWSAGPREDTQYF
clone_size: many; d_call: NA; cdr3_length: 13; j_call: TRBJ2-5; v_call: TRBV12-3/TRBV12-4; cdr3_nt: TGTGCCAGCAGTAGGGACCAGAAAGAGACCCAGTACTTC; cdr3_aa: CASSRDQKETQYF
clone_size: few; d_call: NA; cdr3_length: 18; j_call: TRBJ2-7; v_call: TRBV27; cdr3_nt: TGTGCCAGCAGTTTGACAGGGTTTGGGGAGGGCCCCTCCTACGAGCAGTACTTC; cdr3_aa: CASSLTGFGEGPSYEQYF
clone_size: many; d_call: NA; cdr3_length: 11; j_call: TRBJ2-5; v_call: TRBV29-1; cdr3_nt: TGCAGCGCCCCGACTCCAGAGACCCAGTACTTC; cdr3_aa: CSAPTPETQYF
clone_size: few; d_call: NA; cdr3_length: 14; j_call: TRBJ2-5; v_call: TRBV7-7; cdr3_nt: TGTGCCAGCAGCTTCGGGGGGACAGAAGAGACCCAGTACTTC; cdr3_aa: CASSFGGTEETQYF
clone_size: NA; d_call: TRBD2; cdr3_length: 20; j_call: TRBJ2-2; v_call: TRBV7-2; cdr3_nt: TGTGCCAGCAGCTTAGCGAACCGGGGGGGCCGAGGGAGAAACACCGGGGAGCTGTTTTTT; cdr3_aa: CASSLANRGGRGRNTGELFF
clone_size: NA; d_call: NA; cdr3_length: 13; j_call: TRBJ2-2; v_call: TRBV20-1; cdr3_nt: TGCAGTGCTAGTTACCTCGGTTATGGGGAGCTGTTTTTT; cdr3_aa: CSASYLGYGELFF
clone_size: few; d_call: NA; cdr3_length: 14; j_call: TRBJ2-1; v_call: TRBV29-1; cdr3_nt: TGCAGCGTTGAGTACTCCGGAGGGTACAATGAGCAGTTCTTC; cdr3_aa: CSVEYSGGYNEQFF
clone_size: many; d_call: TRBD1; cdr3_length: 17; j_call: TRBJ2-2; v_call: TRBV7-2; cdr3_nt: TGTGCCAGCGGCCAAGCAGGTGACAGGGGAAACACCGGGGAGCTGTTTTTT; cdr3_aa: CASGQAGDRGNTGELFF
clone_size: NA; d_call: TRBD1; cdr3_length: 14; j_call: TRBJ2-4; v_call: TRBV19; cdr3_nt: TGTGCCAGTCGGGGTCGGACAGGGTTAAACATTCAGTACTTC; cdr3_aa: CASRGRTGLNIQYF
clone_size: NA; d_call: NA; cdr3_length: 17; j_call: TRBJ2-1; v_call: TRBV27; cdr3_nt: TGTGCCAGCAGTTTATCGGCCCTTCCTGGTTCCTACAATGAGCAGTTCTTC; cdr3_aa: CASSLSALPGSYNEQFF